This TCR beta chain was documented in a study of shared clonotypes between healthy human individuals. Libraries were prepared by immunoSEQ multiplex PCR; TCRdb keeps only in-frame clonotypes and omits some of them. The sample consists of roughly 380,000 clones, 95% to 97% of them appearing once. Germline loops: CDR1 PRHDT, CDR2 FYEKMQ (reference sequence). V lost 4 bases, J lost 4 bases, and 10 bases lay in between. The CDR3 is 13 amino acids. The TCR was taken from a man aged 25-45 years in good health. The sample comprised memory CD8+ T cells sorted from blood. Sample subset: CD45RO+ cells pooled with CCR7-negative TemRA cells. The chain carries TRBV13 and TRBJ1-2; TRBD1 might be the D (6 bases). CDR3 DNA sequence: TGTGCCAGCAGCTCTACAGGGTTCTATGGCTACACCTTC. Protein: CASSSTGFYGYTF.